This T cell receptor beta chain came from a study of shared clonotypes between healthy human individuals. The wider study: Those who served as donors were a couple of women and three men between the ages of 18 and 49.

This clone occurred once. As yet, its antigen is unknown. Unsorted PBMC DNA was run through sequencing on ten immunoSEQ deep assay plates. Sequencing was performed with immunoSEQ multiplex PCR; in TCRdb, only in-frame clones are kept and a portion is missing. This table holds some 480,000 clones, 70% to 85% found once. The CDR3 contains 17 residues. Germline values: CDR1 SGHDN, CDR2 FVKESK. V trimming: 1 base; J trimming: 4 bases; junction bases outside the gene matches: 4. Study conclusions and caveats: Represented diversity, genetic and exposure-history alike, was limited by few donors.

Sequencing was performed on PBMCs. This sequence joins TRBV14 and TRBJ2-1; the match to TRBD2 covers 13 bases. This receptor was identified in a woman between 35 and 50 years old in good health. Some clones in this sample may be carry-over from other donors' samples. CDR3 region: CASSQGTSGSGYNEQFF. The CDR3 nucleotides read TGTGCCAGCAGCCAAGGGACTAGCGGGAGTGGGTACAATGAGCAGTTCTTC.